Listed below are T cell receptor beta chains from one sample, sequenced in a study of blood T cell repertoires in COVID-19. The method was immunoSEQ multiplex PCR; TCRdb's version includes in-frame clones alone and lacks a portion of them. The sample has roughly 670,000 clones, just under 90% seen once. Input material: peripheral blood. These receptors originate from a woman between 18 and 29 years old with acute or convalescent COVID-19. The CDR3 runs from the conserved cysteine through the conserved F or W. The order of the fields is J gene, V gene, CDR3 protein.

J gene: TRBJ1-1; V gene: TRBV7-8; CDR3 protein: CASSVRQGSPEAFF
J gene: TRBJ2-1; V gene: TRBV9; CDR3 protein: CASSVGAYNEQFF
J gene: TRBJ2-2; V gene: TRBV9; CDR3 protein: CASSVGGATGELFF
J gene: TRBJ2-2; V gene: TRBV2; CDR3 protein: CASSPTGTADTGELFF
J gene: TRBJ2-7; V gene: TRBV9; CDR3 protein: CASSVDTEPYEQYF
J gene: TRBJ1-5; V gene: TRBV19; CDR3 protein: CASGTYRDNSNQPQHF
J gene: TRBJ1-6; V gene: TRBV5-8; CDR3 protein: CASSHDRGGERNSPLHF
J gene: TRBJ1-2; V gene: TRBV19; CDR3 protein: CASSRGRDYGYTF
J gene: TRBJ1-1; V gene: TRBV7-6; CDR3 protein: CASSLKPQTLNTEAFF
J gene: TRBJ1-2; V gene: TRBV11-2; CDR3 protein: CASSLGGDYGYTF
J gene: TRBJ1-1; V gene: TRBV19; CDR3 protein: CASSSDRGNTEAFF
J gene: TRBJ2-3; V gene: TRBV7-3; CDR3 protein: CASSPRGEVSDTQYF
J gene: TRBJ1-6; V gene: TRBV3-1/TRBV3-2; CDR3 protein: CASSRSGTVTSSYNSPLHF
J gene: TRBJ2-5; V gene: TRBV7-2; CDR3 protein: CASSSGLAGGRQETQYF
J gene: TRBJ2-1; V gene: TRBV18; CDR3 protein: CASSPGGSYNEQFF
J gene: TRBJ1-4; V gene: TRBV7-9; CDR3 protein: CASSLTGANEKLFF
J gene: TRBJ1-2; V gene: TRBV3-1/TRBV3-2; CDR3 protein: CASSPRSAANGYTF
J gene: TRBJ1-2; V gene: TRBV3-1/TRBV3-2; CDR3 protein: CASSHPRTINYGYTF
J gene: TRBJ1-2; V gene: TRBV29-1; CDR3 protein: CSVEWAGYTF
J gene: TRBJ1-6; V gene: TRBV6-5; CDR3 protein: CASSYSKGAKASPLHF
J gene: TRBJ1-1; V gene: TRBV6-6; CDR3 protein: CASSWGAGTIGIPSLGTEAFF
J gene: TRBJ1-4; V gene: TRBV19; CDR3 protein: CATSRGLREKLFF
J gene: TRBJ2-1; V gene: TRBV7-3; CDR3 protein: CASSLIGQGAQFF
J gene: TRBJ1-2; V gene: TRBV7-9; CDR3 protein: CASSSPGQPYGYTF
J gene: TRBJ2-2; V gene: TRBV3-1/TRBV3-2; CDR3 protein: CASSQETGIITGELFF
J gene: TRBJ2-7; V gene: TRBV10-1; CDR3 protein: CASRGQGAYEQYF
J gene: TRBJ2-1; V gene: TRBV29-1; CDR3 protein: CSVGPQGRNEQFF
J gene: TRBJ2-1; V gene: TRBV6-5; CDR3 protein: CASRDGGVRNEQFF
J gene: TRBJ1-3; V gene: TRBV7-9; CDR3 protein: CASSQDPGGYSGNTIYF
J gene: TRBJ2-3; V gene: TRBV27; CDR3 protein: CASSVTGGADTQYF
J gene: TRBJ2-5; V gene: TRBV27; CDR3 protein: CASRGQGARETQYF
J gene: TRBJ1-2; V gene: TRBV10-3; CDR3 protein: CAISPGTGMGMGGYTF
J gene: TRBJ1-1; V gene: TRBV7-9; CDR3 protein: CASSYSTGGDTEAFF
J gene: TRBJ2-1; V gene: TRBV9; CDR3 protein: CASSPSMSSYNEQFF
J gene: TRBJ1-5; V gene: TRBV7-9; CDR3 protein: CASSFTGANQPQHF
J gene: TRBJ1-2; V gene: TRBV5-1; CDR3 protein: CASSFEGAPTTYGYTF
J gene: TRBJ1-5; V gene: TRBV19; CDR3 protein: CASSTDRGGNQPQHF
J gene: TRBJ1-2; V gene: TRBV4-3; CDR3 protein: CASSPGGWNYGYTF
J gene: TRBJ2-2; V gene: TRBV7-9; CDR3 protein: CASSFTGVSKNTGELFF
J gene: TRBJ1-1; V gene: TRBV6-1; CDR3 protein: CASSDAEAFF
J gene: TRBJ1-1; V gene: TRBV6-5; CDR3 protein: CASSYLIGGANTEAFF
J gene: TRBJ1-2; V gene: TRBV6-5; CDR3 protein: CASSNNRGPNYGYTF
J gene: TRBJ2-1; V gene: TRBV24-1; CDR3 protein: CATSDWRDNEQFF
J gene: TRBJ1-2; V gene: TRBV10-1; CDR3 protein: CASSEWDRTVSNYGYTF
J gene: TRBJ2-2; V gene: TRBV5-4; CDR3 protein: CASSSGQGAKDTGELFF
J gene: TRBJ2-1; V gene: TRBV6-6; CDR3 protein: CASSPGQGVILRNEQFF
J gene: TRBJ2-7; V gene: TRBV5-1; CDR3 protein: CASSWGTGPSYEQYF
J gene: TRBJ2-7; V gene: TRBV30; CDR3 protein: CAWTRQLGGEQYF
J gene: TRBJ2-1; V gene: TRBV7-9; CDR3 protein: CASSRRDYLNEQFF
J gene: TRBJ2-7; V gene: TRBV2; CDR3 protein: CASSHPRGWFEQYF
J gene: TRBJ2-1; V gene: TRBV4-1; CDR3 protein: CASSHPVSIAEQWFF
J gene: TRBJ2-6; V gene: TRBV7-9; CDR3 protein: CASSFWTGGSGANVLTF
J gene: TRBJ1-2; V gene: TRBV7-2; CDR3 protein: CASRFVQGDYGYTF